The next 7 T cell receptor beta chains were all read from a single sample in a study of radiotherapy plus CTLA-4 blockade in lung cancer. Clones were sequenced by immunoSEQ multiplex PCR, and TCRdb holds only the in-frame ones, with some missing. The table has 57,000 or so clones, about 72% seen once; the top ten hold approximately 4%. The sample here was peripheral blood, taken from a patient treated with radiotherapy plus ipilimumab. The origin of the receptors is a human donor with non-small cell lung cancer who had a complete response to radiotherapy plus ipilimumab.

The rearrangement links TRBV14 to TRBJ2-3; D is undetermined. This CDR3 is built from 16 residues. The V and J ends lost 1 base and 0 bases respectively, with 11 bases between them. CDR1 is SGHDN and CDR2 is FVKESK in the germline V gene. The CDR3 loop is CASSQVTASSTDTQYF. The CDR3 DNA follows: TGTGCCAGCAGCCAAGTGACGGCCTCTAGCACAGATACGCAGTATTTT.

V usage is TRBV5-1 and J usage is TRBJ1-1; D is possibly TRBD1 (5 bases). This CDR3 has 13 amino acids. The V end lost 2 bases, the J end lost 11 bases, and 16 bases lay between the germline ends. Germline V gene sequence: CDR1 SGHRS, CDR2 YFSETQ. The CDR3 nucleotides read TGCGCCAGCAGCTTACAGCTAGGGGTTGAGGCTTTCTTT. Residues: CASSLQLGVEAFF.

The CDR3 region is CASSPIRGNTEAFF. DNA of the CDR3: TGTGCCAGCTCACCGATCAGGGGAAACACTGAAGCTTTCTTT. The chain is built from TRBV18 and TRBJ1-1; D may be TRBD1 (6 bases). Germline CDR1 reads KGHSH; CDR2 reads LQKENI. V lost 3 bases and J 2 bases, leaving 10 bases between the germline ends. There are 14 residues in the CDR3.

V usage is TRBV10-1 and J usage is TRBJ2-1, with TRBD2 matching 9 bases. The germline CDR1 and CDR2 sequences are WNHNN and SYGVQD (reference sequence). This CDR3 is built from 15 residues. V shed 5 bases, J shed 5 bases, and the junction held 7 bases outside the gene matches. The CDR3 is CASSSRSGGNNEQFF. CDR3 sequence (DNA): TGCGCCAGCAGTTCGCGGAGCGGGGGGAACAATGAGCAGTTCTTC.

The V gene is TRBV7-2, the J gene TRBJ1-3, with D uncertain. CDR1 is SGHTA, CDR2 FQGNSA, per germline. Trimming stripped 5 bases from V and 9 bases from J, with 14 bases between. The CDR3 covers 13 residues. For the CDR3, the DNA is TGTGCCAGCAGCCCTGGGTCGTGGGGCACCATATATTTT. Amino acid sequence: CASSPGSWGTIYF.

The V and J genes are TRBV6-1 and TRBJ2-3, with D unresolved. There are 16 residues in the CDR3. Germline CDR1 MNHNS, CDR2 SASEGT. V gave up 3 bases and J gave up 1 base, with 14 bases separating them. The CDR3 DNA reads as TGTGCCAGCAGTGACATGGCTAGATCGGGCACAGATACGCAGTATTTT. It yields the protein CASSDMARSGTDTQYF.

The rearrangement joins TRBV11-2 to TRBJ2-7, with TRBD2 as a possible D gene (6 bases). Germline CDR1 reads SGHAT; CDR2 reads FQNNGV. This CDR3 comprises 14 residues. Trimming took 3 bases from V and 1 from J, leaving 10 bases between them. The CDR3 loop reads CASSLQSGSYEQYF. The CDR3, as DNA: TGTGCCAGCAGCTTGCAAAGCGGGTCCTACGAGCAGTACTTC.